This T cell receptor (beta chain) is from a study of human T cells and chemical hapten exposure. Described time point: pre-sensitization, week 0. The treatment: therapeutic diphenylcyclopropenone sensitization with weekly scalp DPC. This clonotype was observed many times. In the library, unique molecular identifiers were attached to individual cDNA molecules. TCRdb called the RACE reads again in MiXCR, with one record for every CDR3 protein. The sample holds over 300,000 distinct CDR3 sequences; around 5.5% are singletons and the top ten take 2.5% to 3%. Germline CDR1 DFQATT, CDR2 SNEGSKA (reference sequence). V gave up 3 bases and J gave up 4 bases; unmatched junction bases: 4. The CDR3 consists of 15 residues.

This chain links TRBV20-1 with TRBJ2-3; 13 positions match TRBD2. The sequence derives from a woman between 50 and 59 years old with alopecia areata. Some clones in this sample may be carry-over from other donors' samples. Source: whole blood, taken in connection with sensitization to the hapten diphenylcyclopropenone (DPC). The CDR3 nucleotides are TGCAGTGCTAGGGGACTAGCGGGAAGGTCAGATACGCAGTATTTT. Its protein product is CSARGLAGRSDTQYF.